This TCR beta chain comes out of a study of blood T cells in healthy people across ages. Primed by a sample-barcoded 5' primer and a J-beta primer mix, a second PCR proceeded for roughly 7 to 12 cycles. TCRdb passed the 5' RACE reads through MiXCR, listing each CDR3 protein once. The data contain roughly 1.7 million distinct CDR3 sequences, roughly 30% of them singletons. Deletions cut 6 bases from V and 0 bases from J, with 15 bases between. Germline CDR1 and CDR2: MDHEN and SYDVKM. CDR3 length: 16 residues. This chain connects TRBV28 to TRBJ2-1; unclear D gene. Sequencing used blood. This TCR came from a woman under 40 in good health. The CDR3 nucleotides are TGTGCCAGCAGCCACTTGGACGCGAGCTCCTACAATGAGCAGTTCTTC. It specifies CASSHLDASSYNEQFF.